A selection of T cell receptor beta chains follows, all from one sample in a study of CDR3 diversity in severe acne. TCRdb reanalysed the PCR reads using MiXCR and keeps one entry per CDR3 protein. This sample has more than 85,000 distinct CDR3 sequences; about 48% occur once, and the top ten carry about 9.5%. The sequenced sample consisted of blood. The origin of the receptors is a male donor in good health, serving as a control. Both conserved end residues are part of each CDR3. D genes are given only for firm matches. The listing skips clone size in some rows; elsewhere it reads once, few, many or a size class.

v_gene	j_gene	abundance	d_gene	CDR3nt	CDR3aa
TRBV5-1	TRBJ2-7	-	-	TGCGCCAGCAGCTTGGTGCCTTCCGCGGCAGGCGAGCAGTACTTC	CASSLVPSAAGEQYF
TRBV7-9	TRBJ1-1	few	-	TGTGCCAGCAGCACTAAGACAGAGAACACTGAAGCTTTCTTT	CASSTKTENTEAFF
TRBV7-9	TRBJ1-1	-	TRBD1	TGTGCCAGCAGCCTCTCCGGGACAGTGGGGACTGAAGCTTTCTTT	CASSLSGTVGTEAFF
TRBV7-3	TRBJ2-7	few	TRBD1	TGTGCCAGCAGCTTGACAGGGAGCTCCTACGAGCAGTACTTC	CASSLTGSSYEQYF
TRBV20-1	TRBJ2-2	-	TRBD2	TGCAGTGCTAGTATGCGGGGGGGGACCGGGGAGCTGTTTTTT	CSASMRGGTGELFF
TRBV24-1	TRBJ2-3	-	TRBD2	TGTGCCACCAGTGACCCGACTCATCGGGAGGGCAAAGATACGCAGTATTTT	CATSDPTHREGKDTQYF
TRBV5-4	TRBJ2-7	few	TRBD2	TGTGCCAGCAGCCAGGGACTAGCGAGGATCGAGCAGTACTTC	CASSQGLARIEQYF
TRBV12-3/TRBV12-4	TRBJ2-6	many	-	TGTGCCAGCAGCGGCAGGACCTCTGGGGCCAACGTCCTGACTTTC	CASSGRTSGANVLTF
TRBV5-5	TRBJ2-7	-	TRBD1	TGTGCCAGCAGTTACGCAGGGGGCACCCCCTCCTACGAGCAGTACTTC	CASSYAGGTPSYEQYF
TRBV7-2	TRBJ2-5	-	TRBD1	TGTGCCAGCAGCCCCGGGACAGGGGAGTCCGAGACCCAGTACTTC	CASSPGTGESETQYF
TRBV5-1	TRBJ2-2	-	TRBD2	TGCGCCAGCGATAGCGGGGCGAACACCGGGGAGCTGTTTTTT	CASDSGANTGELFF
TRBV19	TRBJ2-7	few	TRBD2	TGTGCCAGTAGTATAACGACTAGCGGTTCCTACGAGCAGTACTTC	CASSITTSGSYEQYF
TRBV20-1	TRBJ2-3	-	TRBD1	TGCAGCGCCAGGGGGAACTACGAGATCCAGTATTTT	CSARGNYEIQYF
TRBV20-1	TRBJ1-2	-	TRBD1	TGCAGTGCAAGGACAGGGGAAGGCTTCGATGGCTACACCTTC	CSARTGEGFDGYTF
TRBV11-2	TRBJ2-2	-	TRBD1	TGTGCCAGCAGCGAGGGGACAGGGACCGGAGGGGAGCTGTTTTTT	CASSEGTGTGGELFF
TRBV7-2	TRBJ2-7	-	-	TGTGCCAGCAGCGCCTATAGGGCCGAGCAGTACTTC	CASSAYRAEQYF
TRBV5-5	TRBJ2-7	-	-	TGTGCCAGCAGCCGGCCGGGGTTCTCCTACGAGCAGTACTTC	CASSRPGFSYEQYF
TRBV14	TRBJ1-1	many	TRBD1	TGTGCCAGCAGCCAGCAGACAGGGGGCACTGAAGCTTTCTTT	CASSQQTGGTEAFF
TRBV4-1	TRBJ2-7	few	-	TGCGCCAGCAGCCCTCGGGGGAGGGGGCGCTACGAGCAGTACTTC	CASSPRGRGRYEQYF
TRBV6-4	TRBJ1-6	medium-sized	-	TGTGCCAGCAGTGACAGGGATAATTCACCCCTCCACTTT	CASSDRDNSPLHF
TRBV12-3/TRBV12-4	TRBJ2-2	-	-	TGTGCCAGCAGAACTAGGTTCGTCGGGGAGCTGTTTTTT	CASRTRFVGELFF
TRBV7-9	TRBJ1-1	-	-	TGTGCCAGCACCCTCCGGGGCGGTGAAGCTTTCTTT	CASTLRGGEAFF
TRBV9	TRBJ2-7	many	-	TGTGCCAGCAGCGTAGAAGGCTACGAGCAGTACTTC	CASSVEGYEQYF
TRBV6-5	TRBJ2-7	-	-	TGTGCCAGCAGTCGAAACGAGCAGTACTTC	CASSRNEQYF
TRBV19	TRBJ1-1	-	TRBD1	TGTGCCAGTAGTAAAAGGACAGGTTGGTCGGCTGAAGCTTTCTTT	CASSKRTGWSAEAFF
TRBV20-1	TRBJ1-2	-	-	TGCAGTGCTCTAAGACTAGCGGGGCTAGCTAACTATGGCTACACCTTC	CSALRLAGLANYGYTF
TRBV11-3	TRBJ2-3	many	TRBD2	TGTGCCAGCAGCTTTTTGGGGGTAGCGGGAGCTGGCACAGATACGCAGTATTTT	CASSFLGVAGAGTDTQYF
TRBV19	TRBJ2-5	many	TRBD2	TGTGCCAGTAGCTCCGGGACTAGCGGGCAGACCCAGTACTTC	CASSSGTSGQTQYF
TRBV20-1	TRBJ2-5	few	-	TGCAGTGCTGCGGGCCCTACGGGGACCCAGTACTTC	CSAAGPTGTQYF
TRBV12-3/TRBV12-4	TRBJ2-1	many	-	TGTGCCAGCAGGCCTCAGGGAGTCAATGAGCAGTTCTTC	CASRPQGVNEQFF
TRBV10-3	TRBJ2-3	once	TRBD2	TGTGCCATCAGCAACACCGGGACTAGCGGACCCACAGATACGCAGTATTTT	CAISNTGTSGPTDTQYF
TRBV9	TRBJ2-5	-	TRBD1	TGTGCCAGCAGCGGGGGACAGGGGTACCAAGAGACCCAGTACTTC	CASSGGQGYQETQYF
TRBV7-3	TRBJ2-3	-	TRBD2	TGTGCCAGCAGCTTAAGGGCGGGAGGAGGCACAGATACGCAGTATTTT	CASSLRAGGGTDTQYF
TRBV5-8	TRBJ1-5	-	-	TGTGCCAGCAGCTTGGCCGGGGTTTTGGATCAGCCCCAGCATTTT	CASSLAGVLDQPQHF
TRBV7-9	TRBJ1-4	-	-	TGTGCCAGCAGCCCGAGGACAGATACTAATGAAAAACTGTTTTTT	CASSPRTDTNEKLFF
TRBV20-1	TRBJ2-3	-	TRBD2	TGCAGTGCTAGAGGTGAAGCGGGGGGGCCAGATACGCAGTATTTT	CSARGEAGGPDTQYF
TRBV20-1	TRBJ1-2	-	-	TGCAATGCTAGCCCTCACAGAAACCATAGCTACACCTTC	CNASPHRNHSYTF
TRBV5-1	TRBJ2-7	few	TRBD1	TGCGCCAGCAGCTCATTACAGGGGGCCTACGAGCAGTACTTC	CASSSLQGAYEQYF
TRBV25-1	TRBJ1-1	-	-	TGTGCCAGCAGCGCCAGGAACGGCGGTGAAGCTTTCTTT	CASSARNGGEAFF
TRBV6-5	TRBJ2-2	many	-	TGTGCCAGCTGTCGCGGCACCGGGGAGCTGTTTTTT	CASCRGTGELFF
TRBV12-3/TRBV12-4	TRBJ1-1	-	TRBD1	TGTGCCAGCAGCTTAGGGACAGGGACAACTGAAGCTTTCTTT	CASSLGTGTTEAFF
TRBV20-1	TRBJ1-2	-	-	TGCAGTGCTACTAATTATGGCTACACCTTC	CSATNYGYTF
TRBV29-1	TRBJ2-7	-	-	TGCAGCGCCAACGGAGAGGGCTACGAGCAGTACTTC	CSANGEGYEQYF
TRBV20-1	TRBJ2-7	few	-	TGCAGTGCTCCGGGGCCCTACGAGCAGTACTTC	CSAPGPYEQYF
TRBV12-3/TRBV12-4	TRBJ1-6	-	TRBD1	TGTGCCAGCAGCCAAGGGACAGGGGGATCACCCCTCCACTTT	CASSQGTGGSPLHF